This passage covers 14 T cell receptor beta chains from one sample sequenced in a study of control samples from healthy donors and cancer patients (dated by TCRdb to 2018 to 2021). Library preparation employed the immunoSEQ multiplex PCR assay. TCRdb carries this immuneACCESS record with in-frame sequences only. Its versions omit some clonotypes, under half of them owing to an unresolved V gene in the studies checked, with the rest unexplained. Counted in this sample were under 55,000 clones; about 80% of them appeared once. Of the sample, over 9.5% is held by the ten largest clones. Specimen: blood. The receptors derive from a man in his sixties or seventies in good health.

V and J are TRBV12-3 or TRBV12-4 and TRBJ2-7; 9 nucleotides align to TRBD2. The CDR3 totals 13 residues. V was clipped by 5 bases and J by 10 bases; unmatched bases: 9. The DNA of the CDR3 is TGTGCCAGCAGTCCTTGGACTAGCGACCATCAGTACTTC. Its translation: CASSPWTSDHQYF.

The chain has TRBV5-1 and TRBJ1-6; 9 bases agree with TRBD1. Germline V gives CDR1 SGHRS, CDR2 YFSETQ. J was trimmed by 8 bases and V by 4 bases; bases with no gene match: 10. The CDR3 covers 16 residues. The CDR3 nucleotides read TGCGCCAGCAGCCTGTTGGACAGGGGTGGGCATTCACCCCTCCACTTT. It encodes CASSLLDRGGHSPLHF.

The CDR3 nucleotides read TGTGCCAGCAGCTTAGCAGGGAGGGTAGATACGCAGTATTTT. Translation: CASSLAGRVDTQYF. The rearrangement uses TRBV7-2 and TRBJ2-3; 7 bases agree with TRBD2. CDR3 length equals 14 residues. Germline assignment: CDR1 SGHTA and CDR2 FQGNSA. With V trimmed by 0 bases and J by 5 bases, 2 bases remained unmatched.

This clone occurred once. The chain combines TRBV5-8 with TRBJ2-1, with 15 bases aligning to TRBD2. Germline lookup yields CDR1 SGHTS and CDR2 YDEGEE. V trimming: 3 bases; J trimming: 8 bases; junction bases outside the gene matches: 6. The CDR3 totals 16 residues. CDR3 DNA: TGTGCCAGCAGCTCCGGACTAGCGGGAGGGGGCGATGAGCAGTTCTTC. Translating gives CASSSGLAGGGDEQFF.

V and J are TRBV19 and TRBJ1-5; 9 positions match TRBD1. J lost 6 bases, V lost 3 bases, and 6 bases had no gene match. The CDR3 length is 15 residues. The V gene's germline CDR1 is LNHDA and CDR2 SQIVND (reference sequence). For the CDR3, the DNA is TGTGCCAGTAGTATTCGACAGGGGGTTGGTCAGCCCCAGCATTTT. Its protein is CASSIRQGVGQPQHF.

The rearrangement joins TRBV7-3 to TRBJ2-1, with a tentative D call TRBD2 (6 bases). The CDR3 sequence is 14 residues long. Germline lookup yields CDR1 SGHTA and CDR2 FQGTGA. Trimming pared 3 bases from V and 9 bases from J, leaving 15 bases between. The CDR3 nucleotides are TGTGCCAGCAGCTTCAGCGGGTGGCGAGGTGAGCAGTTCTTC. This gives the protein CASSFSGWRGEQFF.

V gene TRBV5-6 combines with J gene TRBJ1-1, with no clear D. Trimming pared 0 bases from V and 4 bases from J, leaving 10 bases between. The CDR3 has 14 residues. Germline assignment: CDR1 SGHDT and CDR2 YYEEEE. The CDR3 reads CASSLGAWGTEAFF. In DNA form, the CDR3 reads TGTGCCAGCAGCTTGGGAGCTTGGGGCACTGAAGCTTTCTTT.

The chain uses TRBV30 and TRBJ2-1; D ambiguous. Germline CDR1 and CDR2: GTSNPN and SVGIG (reference sequence). V was shortened by 0 bases and J by 4 bases, with 7 bases between the two germline ends. The CDR3 length is 13 residues. This CDR3 reads CAWSVPGYNEQFF. DNA for the CDR3: TGTGCCTGGAGTGTACCCGGGTACAATGAGCAGTTCTTC.

The chain couples TRBV14 to TRBJ2-3, with D possibly called TRBD1 or TRBD2 (5 bases each). Looked up from germline, CDR1 is SGHDN and CDR2 is FVKESK. The CDR3 covers 16 residues. V shed 4 bases and J shed 1 base, with 15 bases lying between them. This CDR3 reads CASSRLGPLGTDTQYF. CDR3 DNA sequence: TGTGCCAGCAGCCGGCTGGGACCTCTTGGCACAGATACGCAGTATTTT.

The chain employs TRBV28 and TRBJ1-4; D not resolved. From germline, CDR1 is MDHEN and CDR2 SYDVKM. This CDR3 has 11 residues. Trimming stripped 5 bases from V and 8 bases from J, with 6 bases between. In DNA form, the CDR3 reads TGTGCCAGCAGTGCCCGAGAAAAACTGTTTTTT. Protein sequence: CASSAREKLFF.

The genes are TRBV11-2 and TRBJ1-2; D gene uncertain. V shed 1 base and J shed 4 bases, with 4 bases lying between them. There are 12 residues in the CDR3. The germline V gene has CDR1 SGHAT and CDR2 FQNNGV. CDR3 in amino acids: CASSLGRYGYTF. CDR3 DNA: TGTGCCAGCAGCTTAGGACGCTATGGCTACACCTTC.

The chain carries TRBV28 and TRBJ1-1; no firm D call. The CDR3 extends over 13 amino acids. Trimming took off 4 bases at V and 1 base at J, with 7 bases between the two ends. From germline, CDR1 is MDHEN and CDR2 SYDVKM. The CDR3: CASSSTPNTEAFF. DNA of the CDR3: TGTGCCAGCAGTTCGACCCCGAACACTGAAGCTTTCTTT.

The V and J genes are TRBV30 and TRBJ2-4, with D perhaps TRBD2 (6 bases). The CDR3 length is 12 residues. The germline CDR1 and CDR2 sequences are GTSNPN and SVGIG (reference sequence). The V end was cut by 0 bases, the J end by 8 bases, with 8 bases between. CDR3 amino acids: CAWSVGGDIQYF. CDR3 DNA sequence: TGTGCCTGGAGTGTAGGAGGGGACATTCAGTACTTC.

The genes are TRBV7-8 and TRBJ1-1, with a tentative D call TRBD1 (6 bases). Germline CDR1 SGHVS, CDR2 FQNEAQ. The V end was cut by 1 base, the J end by 14 bases, with 14 bases between. The CDR3 covers 12 residues. CDR3 in DNA: TGTGCCAGCAGCTTAGGCGCAGGGGACCCCTTCTTT. Translation gives CASSLGAGDPFF. The complete variable domain, with remaining parts taken from reference TRBV7-8 and TRBJ1-1, reads GAGVSQSPRYKVAKRGQDVALRCDPISGHVSLFWYQQALGQGPEFLTYFQNEAQLDKSGLPSDRFFAERPEGSVSTLKIQRTQQEDSAVYLCASSLGAGDPFFGQGTRLTVV.